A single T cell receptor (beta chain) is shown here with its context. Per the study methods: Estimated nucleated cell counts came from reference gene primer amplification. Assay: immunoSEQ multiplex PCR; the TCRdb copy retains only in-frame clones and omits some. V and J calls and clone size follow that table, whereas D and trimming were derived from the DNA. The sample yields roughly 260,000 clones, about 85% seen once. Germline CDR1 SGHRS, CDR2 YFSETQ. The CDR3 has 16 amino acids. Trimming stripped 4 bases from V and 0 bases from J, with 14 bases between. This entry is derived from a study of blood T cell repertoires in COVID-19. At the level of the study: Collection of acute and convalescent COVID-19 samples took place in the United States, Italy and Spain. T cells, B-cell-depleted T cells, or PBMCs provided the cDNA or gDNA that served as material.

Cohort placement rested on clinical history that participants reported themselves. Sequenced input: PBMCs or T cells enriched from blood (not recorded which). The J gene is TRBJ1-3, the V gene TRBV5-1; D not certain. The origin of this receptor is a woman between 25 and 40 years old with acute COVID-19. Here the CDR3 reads CASSGGGVTSGNTIYF. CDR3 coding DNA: TGCGCCAGCAGCGGTGGCGGGGTGACCTCTGGAAACACCATATATTTT. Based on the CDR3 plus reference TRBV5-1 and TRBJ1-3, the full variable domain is KAGVTQTPRYLIKTRGQQVTLSCSPISGHRSVSWYQQTPGQGLQFLFEYFSETQRNKGNFPGRFSGRQFSNSRSEMNVSTLELGDSALYLCASSGGGVTSGNTIYFGEGSWLTVV.